The 2 T cell receptor beta chains presented below share a single source sample, sequenced in a study of regulatory T cells in long-lasting Graves disease. Time point defined: newly diagnosed GD, antithyroid drugs for less than 3 months. Following extraction of RNA from PBMCs, that RNA was used to make the TCR library. HTBI primers from iRepertoire and Arm-PCR of CDR3 regions yielded the TCR beta libraries. One entry per CDR3 protein, called by TCRdb with MiXCR from the multiplex PCR reads. The sample has 550,000 to 650,000 distinct CDR3 sequences, roughly a sixth seen once; the top ten hold around 13%. These data were likewise used in another study, on T cells in Graves' hyperthyroidism and ophthalmopathy.

Sequenced here: peripheral blood mononuclear cells (PBMCs), sampled at new diagnosis, from a patient treated with antithyroid drugs. These receptors all stem from a man aged 18 to 30 with Graves disease.

This clonotype was observed a few times. This may be a read error: a much more frequent sequence differs by one nucleotide. This chain links TRBV12-3 or TRBV12-4 with TRBJ1-1; D is uncertain. The CDR3 extends over 14 amino acids. CDR3 region: CASSFGRMNAEAFF. The CDR3 region has the DNA TGTGCCAGCAGTTTCGGGCGTATGAACGCTGAAGCTTTCTTT.

This clonotype was seen at least ten times. This chain links TRBV2 with TRBJ1-2; D not resolved. The germline V gene has CDR1 SNHLY and CDR2 FYNNEI. V lost 4 bases and J 4 bases, leaving 10 bases between the germline ends. This CDR3 region has 13 residues. CDR3 amino acids: CASSGTPGYGYTF. The CDR3, as DNA: TGTGCCAGCAGTGGGACCCCGGGCTATGGCTACACCTTC.